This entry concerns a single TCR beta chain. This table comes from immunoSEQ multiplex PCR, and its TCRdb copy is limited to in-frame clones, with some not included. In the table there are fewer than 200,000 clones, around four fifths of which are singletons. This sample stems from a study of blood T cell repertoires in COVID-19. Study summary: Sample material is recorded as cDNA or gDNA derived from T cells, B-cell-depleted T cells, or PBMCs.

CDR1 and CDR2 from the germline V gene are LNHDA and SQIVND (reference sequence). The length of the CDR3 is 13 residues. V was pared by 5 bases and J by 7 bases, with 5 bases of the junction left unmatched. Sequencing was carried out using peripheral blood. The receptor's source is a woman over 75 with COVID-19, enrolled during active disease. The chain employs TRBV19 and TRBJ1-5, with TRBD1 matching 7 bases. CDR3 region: CASSADREQPQHF. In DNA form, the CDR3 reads TGTGCCAGTAGTGCCGACAGGGAACAGCCCCAGCATTTT.